These 27 T cell receptor beta chains were all obtained from the same sample, sequenced in a study of cytomegalovirus exposure and HLA in healthy donors (dated by TCRdb to 2015 to 2018). Libraries were prepared through the immunoSEQ multiplex PCR assay. The multiplex PCR relied on a mix of 60 forward primers for TCR Vbeta segments and 13 reverse primers for TCR Jbeta segments. TCRdb limited this immuneACCESS table to in-frame rearrangements with V and J called. A share of clones is missing; checked studies link under half to unresolved V genes, and the rest is unexplained. Recorded for this sample are about 140,000 clones; 61% of them occurred a single time. Jointly, the top ten make up around 1.8% of the sample. Sequences were obtained from PBMCs. The origin of the receptors is a male donor in good health and CMV-seronegative.

The chain joins TRBV18 to TRBJ2-3, with TRBD1 identical over 7 bases. The CDR3 length is 15 residues. The trim removed 3 bases at V and 5 bases at J, leaving 8 bases unmatched. Looked up from germline, CDR1 is KGHSH and CDR2 is LQKENI. CDR3 coding DNA: TGTGCCAGCTCACCTTCCACAGGGGTGCAAGATACGCAGTATTTT. This codes for CASSPSTGVQDTQYF.

The CDR3: CASSLNGQGDYGYTF. CDR3 DNA: TGTGCCAGCAGCTTAAACGGCCAGGGCGACTATGGCTACACCTTC. The rearrangement links TRBV7-3 to TRBJ1-2; D might be TRBD1 (5 bases). CDR1 is SGHTA and CDR2 is FQGTGA in the germline V gene. The CDR3 sequence is 15 residues long. V lost 1 base and J 3 bases, leaving 12 bases between the germline ends.

This clone came up a few times. The V and J genes are TRBV4-3 and TRBJ1-5, with D maybe TRBD1 (5 bases). This CDR3 has 15 residues. Germline V gene sequence: CDR1 LGHNA, CDR2 YSLEER. Between the trimmed V and J ends, which lost 5 bases and 5 bases, there was a span of 16 bases. CDR3 DNA: TGCGCCAGCAGCATCGGTAAGGGGAGGCATCAGCCCCAGCATTTT. Its translation: CASSIGKGRHQPQHF.

The chain couples TRBV30 to TRBJ1-1, with a possible D match to TRBD1 (6 bases). V was cut by 6 bases and J by 4 bases, with 12 bases left in between. This CDR3 spans 12 amino acids. Looked up from germline, CDR1 is GTSNPN and CDR2 is SVGIG (reference sequence). CDR3: CACEQGSTEAFF. In DNA form, the CDR3 reads TGTGCCTGTGAGCAGGGGTCCACTGAAGCTTTCTTT.

CDR3 amino acids: CASCTGGPYNEQFF. For the CDR3, the DNA is TGTGCCAGCTGTACAGGGGGCCCCTACAATGAGCAGTTCTTC. The chain couples TRBV27 to TRBJ2-1; 9 nucleotides line up with TRBD1. Germline V CDR1 and CDR2: MNHEY, SMNVEV (reference sequence). The CDR3 extends over 14 amino acids. The V gene end was trimmed by 8 bases and the J gene end by 2 bases; junction bases not matched to a gene: 4.

The chain joins TRBV5-6 to TRBJ2-5; 8 positions agree with TRBD1. The CDR3 loop spans 13 amino acids. V lost 4 bases and J lost 5; bases outside the gene matches: 4. Germline CDR1 and CDR2: SGHDT and YYEEEE. The CDR3 sequence is CASSTDRVETQYF. In nucleotides, the CDR3 is TGTGCCAGCAGCACGGACAGGGTCGAGACCCAGTACTTC.

This clone has just a few counts. The genes are TRBV30 and TRBJ2-7, with 8 bases that match TRBD1. The junction had 11 bases not matched to a gene; V was cut back by 5 bases and J by 2 bases. In germline, CDR1 is GTSNPN, CDR2 SVGIG (reference sequence). The CDR3 covers 15 residues. Here the CDR3 DNA reads TGTGCCTGGGTCTCGGACAGGGAATCCCCCTACGAGCAGTACTTC. Encoded protein: CAWVSDRESPYEQYF.

CDR3 nucleotides: TGTGCCAGCAGCCTAAGGGGACTAGCGGGAGGTATCTTGGATGAGCAGTTCTTC. It yields the protein CASSLRGLAGGILDEQFF. This chain links TRBV11-2 with TRBJ2-1; 15 positions match TRBD2. The CDR3 runs to 18 residues. CDR1 and CDR2 (germline): SGHAT, FQNNGV. After removal of 5 bases from V and 8 bases from J, the junction contained 13 bases not matched to a gene.

The chain's CDR3 is CASSPSGRPQHF. The CDR3 nucleotides read TGTGCCAGCAGCCCAAGCGGTCGGCCCCAGCATTTT. The chain links TRBV11-2 to TRBJ1-5; D is uncertain. This CDR3 is 12 amino acids long. V lost 5 bases, J lost 9 bases, and 11 bases lay in between. The germline V gene has CDR1 SGHAT and CDR2 FQNNGV. The full variable domain, with the rest looked up from reference TRBV11-2 and TRBJ1-5, is EAGVAQSPRYKIIEKRQSVAFWCNPISGHATLYWYQQILGQGPKLLIQFQNNGVVDDSQLPKDRFSAERLKGVDSTLKIQPAKLEDSAVYLCASSPSGRPQHFGDGTRLSIL.

This chain connects TRBV30 to TRBJ2-2; 10 bases are shared with TRBD1. V trimming: 6 bases; J trimming: 7 bases; junction bases outside the gene matches: 5. Per germline, CDR1 GTSNPN and CDR2 SVGIG (reference sequence). The CDR3 totals 13 residues. CDR3 loop: CACRTGGVGELFF. The CDR3 DNA reads as TGTGCCTGCAGGACAGGGGGGGTCGGGGAGCTGTTTTTT.

The V gene is TRBV5-4, the J gene TRBJ1-4; the D gene is possibly TRBD1 (5 bases). CDR1 is SGHNT, CDR2 YYREEE, per germline (reference sequence). CDR3 size: 14 residues. Trimming left V 3 bases short and J 2 bases short, with 8 bases between. CDR3: CASSSGGTNEKLFF. CDR3 in DNA: TGTGCCAGCAGCTCGGGGGGGACTAATGAAAAACTGTTTTTT.

J is TRBJ1-1 and V is TRBV19, with D perhaps TRBD1 (6 bases). Germline-derived CDR1 and CDR2 are LNHDA and SQIVND (reference sequence). This CDR3 contains 12 residues. Trimming stripped 7 bases from V and 8 bases from J, with 14 bases between. CDR3 amino acids: CASTLDRAEAFF. CDR3 DNA sequence: TGTGCCAGTACCCTGGACAGAGCCGAAGCTTTCTTT.

This chain uses TRBV7-9 with TRBJ1-1; weak D call: TRBD1 (5 bases). The CDR3 loop spans 15 amino acids. Looked up from germline, CDR1 is SEHNR and CDR2 is FQNEAQ (reference sequence). V was clipped by 5 bases and J by 6 bases, with 19 bases between them. The CDR3 is CASSEKVGGIAEAFF. In DNA form, the CDR3 reads TGTGCCAGCAGCGAAAAGGTGGGGGGGATCGCTGAAGCTTTCTTT.

This sequence joins TRBV7-2 and TRBJ2-7, with a tentative D call TRBD2 (5 bases). V was shortened by 1 base and J by 5 bases, with 12 bases between the two germline ends. CDR3 length equals 14 residues. Germline lookup yields CDR1 SGHTA and CDR2 FQGNSA. CDR3 bases: TGTGCCAGCAGCTTAGTCGGGGTCAGCAACGAGCAGTACTTC. Residues: CASSLVGVSNEQYF.

This clone appeared once. The V call is TRBV29-1, the J call TRBJ1-1; 7 bases fit TRBD1. Losses at the gene ends were 7 bases for V and 3 bases for J; bases not matched to a gene: 8. Germline loops: CDR1 SQVTM, CDR2 ANQGSEA. This CDR3 region has 13 residues. For the CDR3, the DNA is TGCAGCGCAGCGACAGGGAAGGACACTGAAGCTTTCTTT. Its protein is CSAATGKDTEAFF. Together with reference TRBV29-1 and TRBJ1-1, the CDR3 gives the full variable domain: SAVISQKPSRDICQRGTSLTIQCQVDSQVTMMFWYRQQPGQSLTLIATANQGSEATYESGFVIDKFPISRPNLTFSTLTVSNMSPEDSSIYLCSAATGKDTEAFFGQGTRLTVV.

The V and J genes are TRBV27 and TRBJ2-7; 7 bases align to TRBD1. In germline, CDR1 is MNHEY, CDR2 SMNVEV (reference sequence). CDR3 length: 13 residues. Losses at the gene ends were 5 bases for V and 4 bases for J; bases not matched to a gene: 5. CDR3 DNA sequence: TGTGCCAGCAGTAAAGACAGGGCGTACGAGCAGTACTTC. It yields the protein CASSKDRAYEQYF.

The J gene is TRBJ1-1, the V gene TRBV25-1; D unresolved. The CDR3 loop spans 14 amino acids. CDR1 is MGHDK, CDR2 SYGVNS, per germline. The V end lost 5 bases, the J end lost 2 bases, and 12 bases lay between the germline ends. CDR3 protein: CASSKLNSNTEAFF. The CDR3 DNA follows: TGTGCCAGCAGTAAGCTGAACAGTAACACTGAAGCTTTCTTT.

The chain combines TRBV10-1 with TRBJ2-2; D call uncertain. CDR3 length: 14 amino acids. The germline gives CDR1 WNHNN, CDR2 SYGVQD (reference sequence). Trimming stripped 3 bases from V and 0 bases from J, with 5 bases between. The CDR3 protein is CASSESANTGELFF. The CDR3 DNA is TGCGCCAGCAGTGAATCGGCGAACACCGGGGAGCTGTTTTTT.

The gene calls are TRBV19 and TRBJ1-1; 8 nucleotides agree with TRBD1. Germline V gene lookup returns CDR1 LNHDA and CDR2 SQIVND (reference sequence). Germline trimming cut 5 bases from V and 6 bases from J; bases unmatched to any gene: 11. This CDR3 is built from 15 residues. The CDR3 sequence is CASSLPSGGLAEAFF. The CDR3 DNA is TGTGCCAGTAGTCTACCATCAGGGGGCCTGGCTGAAGCTTTCTTT.

The J gene is TRBJ1-5, the V gene TRBV7-2, with D hard to call. The CDR3 is 12 amino acids. The germline gives CDR1 SGHTA, CDR2 FQGNSA. V was cut by 8 bases and J by 4 bases, with 9 bases left in between. In DNA form, the CDR3 reads TGTGCCAGCGGGCTCCCTAATCAGCCCCAGCATTTT. Amino acids: CASGLPNQPQHF.

The chain couples TRBV13 to TRBJ2-7, with 12 nucleotides matching TRBD2. The CDR3 has 16 amino acids. V gave up 0 bases and J gave up 7 bases; unmatched junction bases: 7. The germline V gene has CDR1 PRHDT and CDR2 FYEKMQ (reference sequence). The CDR3 DNA follows: TGTGCCAGCAGCTTAGGACTAGCGGGGGGTACGAGAGAGCAGTACTTC. It translates to CASSLGLAGGTREQYF.

The chain is built from TRBV5-1 and TRBJ2-1; 7 bases match TRBD2. V lost 2 bases and J lost 6; bases outside the gene matches: 8. There are 15 residues in the CDR3. Germline CDR1 and CDR2: SGHRS and YFSETQ. CDR3 sequence: CASSLTPGTTNEQFF. In DNA form, the CDR3 reads TGCGCCAGCAGCTTAACCCCCGGGACTACCAATGAGCAGTTCTTC. Based on the CDR3 plus reference TRBV5-1 and TRBJ2-1, the full variable domain is KAGVTQTPRYLIKTRGQQVTLSCSPISGHRSVSWYQQTPGQGLQFLFEYFSETQRNKGNFPGRFSGRQFSNSRSEMNVSTLELGDSALYLCASSLTPGTTNEQFFGPGTRLTVL.

The rearrangement joins TRBV9 to TRBJ2-7; perhaps TRBD2 as D (6 bases). CDR3 length equals 14 residues. V lost 3 bases and J 6 bases, leaving 16 bases between the germline ends. Germline values: CDR1 SGDLS, CDR2 YYNGEE. For the CDR3, the DNA is TGTGCCAGCAGCGCCCGGACGGGGGTCGGCGAGCAGTACTTC. Translated, it gives CASSARTGVGEQYF.

The chain combines TRBV5-4 with TRBJ2-5; TRBD2 matches at 7 bases. The CDR3 is 15 residues long. Trimming took 6 bases from V and 5 from J; bases not matched to a gene: 13. The V gene's germline CDR1 is SGHNT and CDR2 YYREEE (reference sequence). The CDR3 region is CASTLRNLGGETQYF. The CDR3 bases are TGTGCCAGCACCCTCCGAAACCTGGGGGGGGAGACCCAGTACTTC. The variable domain in full, completed from reference TRBV5-4 and TRBJ2-5, reads ETGVTQSPTHLIKTRGQQVTLRCSSQSGHNTVSWYQQALGQGPQFIFQYYREEENGRGNFPPRFSGLQFPNYSSELNVNALELDDSALYLCASTLRNLGGETQYFGPGTRLLVL.

The chain couples TRBV4-1 to TRBJ2-5; a possible D gene is TRBD1 (5 bases). TRBJ2-7 matches the DNA end more closely, so the J call is doubtful. Germline V lookup: CDR1 MGHRA, CDR2 YSYEKL. The CDR3 has 17 amino acids. The DNA of the CDR3 is TGCGCCAGCAGCCAAGAGGAAGGGGATATTGGGGTCTACGAGCAGTACTTC. This gives the protein CASSQEEGDIGVYEQYF.

The chain joins TRBV7-3 to TRBJ2-3; 7 nucleotides align to TRBD2. V was pared by 3 bases and J by 0 bases, with 3 bases of the junction left unmatched. CDR1 SGHTA and CDR2 FQGTGA come from the germline V gene. The CDR3 runs to 15 residues. The CDR3 reads CASSFTGGSTDTQYF. In DNA form, the CDR3 reads TGTGCCAGCAGCTTCACGGGGGGAAGCACAGATACGCAGTATTTT.

CDR3 nucleotide sequence: TGTGCCAGCAACCGACGGGGGAACACCGGGGAGCTGTTTTTT. Its protein is CASNRRGNTGELFF. The chain recombines TRBV7-2 with TRBJ2-2; the D gene is possibly TRBD2 (5 bases). Deletions cut 7 bases from V and 1 base from J, with 10 bases between. In germline, CDR1 is SGHTA, CDR2 FQGNSA. The CDR3 sequence is 14 residues long.